This TCR beta chain comes out of a study of OX40 agonist ivuxolimab in advanced cancers. Study information: An agonistic human IgG2 monoclonal antibody against OX40 (CD134) was given. In three patients, partial responses were observed, one with hepatocellular carcinoma and two with cutaneous melanoma.

Data came from immunoSEQ multiplex PCR; TCRdb stores just in-frame clones and leaves some out. The sample has around 84,000 clones, 92% seen once. CDR1 and CDR2 from the germline V gene are SGHTA and FQGNSA. The CDR3 loop spans 14 amino acids. The V end was cut by 1 base, the J end by 2 bases, with 8 bases between. The receptor's source is an adult with an advanced solid tumor such as melanoma, head and neck, liver or kidney cancer. This specimen consisted of CD4+ or CD8+ T cells sorted from blood, obtained in a trial of the OX40 agonist ivuxolimab. The rearrangement links TRBV7-2 to TRBJ2-5; D gene uncertain. For the CDR3, the DNA is TGTGCCAGCAGCTTAGAGGTGGGGCAAGAGACCCAGTACTTC. Its protein is CASSLEVGQETQYF. Combining the CDR3 with reference TRBV7-2 and TRBJ2-5 gives the whole variable domain GAGVSQSPSNKVTEKGKDVELRCDPISGHTALYWYRQSLGQGLEFLIYFQGNSAPDKSGLPSDRFSAERTGGSVSTLTIQRTQQEDSAVYLCASSLEVGQETQYFGPGTRLLVL.